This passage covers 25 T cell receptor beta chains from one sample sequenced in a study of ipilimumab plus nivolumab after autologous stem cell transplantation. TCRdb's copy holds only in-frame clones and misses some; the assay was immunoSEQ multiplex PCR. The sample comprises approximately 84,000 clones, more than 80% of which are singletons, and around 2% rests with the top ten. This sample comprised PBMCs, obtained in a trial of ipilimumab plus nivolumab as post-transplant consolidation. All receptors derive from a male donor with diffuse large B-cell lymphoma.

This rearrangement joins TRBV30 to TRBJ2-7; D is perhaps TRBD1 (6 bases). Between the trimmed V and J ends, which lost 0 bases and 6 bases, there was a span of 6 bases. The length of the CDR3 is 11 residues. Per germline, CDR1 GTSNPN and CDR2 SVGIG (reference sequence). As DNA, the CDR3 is TGTGCCTGGAGTGTACAGGGCGAGCAGTACTTC. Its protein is CAWSVQGEQYF.

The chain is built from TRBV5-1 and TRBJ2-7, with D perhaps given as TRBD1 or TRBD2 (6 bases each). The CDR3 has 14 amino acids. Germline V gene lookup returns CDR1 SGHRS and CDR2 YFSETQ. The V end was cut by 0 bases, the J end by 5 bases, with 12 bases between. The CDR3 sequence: CASSLERGEDEQYF. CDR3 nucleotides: TGCGCCAGCAGCTTGGAGAGGGGGGAGGACGAGCAGTACTTC.

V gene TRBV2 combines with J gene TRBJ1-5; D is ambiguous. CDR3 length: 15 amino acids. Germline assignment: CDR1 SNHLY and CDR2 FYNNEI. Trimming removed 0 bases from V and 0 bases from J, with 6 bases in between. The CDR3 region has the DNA TGTGCCAGCAGTGAAGCGGACCTTAGCAATCAGCCCCAGCATTTT. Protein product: CASSEADLSNQPQHF.

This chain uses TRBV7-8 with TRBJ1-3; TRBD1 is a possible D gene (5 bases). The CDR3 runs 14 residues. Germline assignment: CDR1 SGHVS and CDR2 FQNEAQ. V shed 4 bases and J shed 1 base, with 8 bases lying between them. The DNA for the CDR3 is TGTGCCAGCAGCTGGACATTTTCTGGAAACACCATATATTTT. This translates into CASSWTFSGNTIYF. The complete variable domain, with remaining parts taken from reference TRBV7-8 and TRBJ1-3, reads GAGVSQSPRYKVAKRGQDVALRCDPISGHVSLFWYQQALGQGPEFLTYFQNEAQLDKSGLPSDRFFAERPEGSVSTLKIQRTQQEDSAVYLCASSWTFSGNTIYFGEGSWLTVV.

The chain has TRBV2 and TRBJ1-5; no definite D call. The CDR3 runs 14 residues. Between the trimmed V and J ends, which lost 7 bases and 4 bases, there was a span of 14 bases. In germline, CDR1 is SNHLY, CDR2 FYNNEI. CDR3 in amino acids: CASTLESGNQPQHF. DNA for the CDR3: TGTGCCAGCACTCTTGAGTCGGGGAATCAGCCCCAGCATTTT.

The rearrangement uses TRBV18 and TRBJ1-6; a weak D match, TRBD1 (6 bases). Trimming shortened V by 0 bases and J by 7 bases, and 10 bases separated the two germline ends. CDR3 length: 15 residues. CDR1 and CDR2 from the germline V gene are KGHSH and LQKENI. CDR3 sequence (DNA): TGTGCCAGCTCACCACCGGAGGGGGGAAATTCACCCCTCCACTTT. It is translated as CASSPPEGGNSPLHF.

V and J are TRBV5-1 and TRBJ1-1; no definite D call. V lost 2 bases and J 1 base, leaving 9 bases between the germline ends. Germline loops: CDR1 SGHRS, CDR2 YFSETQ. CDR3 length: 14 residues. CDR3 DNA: TGCGCCAGCAGCTTAAGTTCAACGAACACTGAAGCTTTCTTT. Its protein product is CASSLSSTNTEAFF.

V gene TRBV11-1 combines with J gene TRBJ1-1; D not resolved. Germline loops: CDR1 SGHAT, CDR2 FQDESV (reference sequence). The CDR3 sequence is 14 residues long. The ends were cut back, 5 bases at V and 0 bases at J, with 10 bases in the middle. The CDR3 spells CASSPQTLNTEAFF. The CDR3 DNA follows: TGTGCCAGCAGCCCTCAAACCTTGAACACTGAAGCTTTCTTT.

CDR3 sequence (DNA): TGTGCCAGCAGTTACTCGCCCGCAGGGGGAGACACCATATATTTT. Its protein is CASSYSPAGGDTIYF. The V and J genes are TRBV6-5 and TRBJ1-3; 7 bases map to TRBD1. Germline V CDR1 and CDR2: MNHEY, SVGAGI. V was clipped by 0 bases and J by 8 bases; unmatched bases: 7. The CDR3 covers 15 residues.

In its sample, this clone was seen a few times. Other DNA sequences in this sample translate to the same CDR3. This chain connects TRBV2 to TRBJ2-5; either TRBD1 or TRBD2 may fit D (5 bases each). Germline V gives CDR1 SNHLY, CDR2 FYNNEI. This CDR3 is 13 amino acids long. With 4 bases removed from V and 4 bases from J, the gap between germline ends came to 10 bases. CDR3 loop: CASSGGVGETQYF. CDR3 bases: TGTGCCAGCAGTGGAGGGGTAGGAGAGACCCAGTACTTC.

The CDR3 coding sequence is TGTGCCAGCAGCCCAATTCTTATCATAGCACCCTCCTACGAGCAGTACTTC. Encoded protein: CASSPILIIAPSYEQYF. The chain joins TRBV14 to TRBJ2-7; D gene ambiguous. In germline, CDR1 is SGHDN, CDR2 FVKESK. CDR3 length: 17 amino acids. V shed 4 bases and J shed 0 bases, with 19 bases lying between them. The variable domain in full, completed from reference TRBV14 and TRBJ2-7, reads EAGVTQFPSHSVIEKGQTVTLRCDPISGHDNLYWYRRVMGKEIKFLLHFVKESKQDESGMPNNRFLAERTGGTYSTLKVQPAELEDSGVYFCASSPILIIAPSYEQYFGPGTRLTVT.

DNA for the CDR3: TGTGCCAGCTCATTTACCGGGACTAGCGTCGGGGTCGGGGAGCTGTTTTTT. Amino acid sequence: CASSFTGTSVGVGELFF. V usage is TRBV18 and J usage is TRBJ2-2; TRBD2 matches 10 bases. The trim removed 5 bases at V and 7 bases at J, leaving 13 bases unmatched. The CDR3 has 17 amino acids. Germline-derived CDR1 and CDR2 are KGHSH and LQKENI.

Here the CDR3 reads CASTIPRGGKTEAFF. The CDR3 nucleotides are TGTGCCAGCACCATCCCTAGGGGGGGGAAGACTGAAGCTTTCTTT. V usage is TRBV21-1 and J usage is TRBJ1-1. TRBV21-1 is shown as a pseudogene. The CDR3 is 15 amino acids.

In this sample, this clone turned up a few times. In nucleotides, the CDR3 is TGTGCCAGCAGCCCTGGGACAGGGGATCAGCCCCAGCATTTT. Protein: CASSPGTGDQPQHF. The chain has TRBV27 and TRBJ1-5; 10 nucleotides agree with TRBD1. Germline V CDR1 and CDR2: MNHEY, SMNVEV (reference sequence). This CDR3 has 14 residues. V lost 6 bases and J lost 5; bases outside the gene matches: 4.

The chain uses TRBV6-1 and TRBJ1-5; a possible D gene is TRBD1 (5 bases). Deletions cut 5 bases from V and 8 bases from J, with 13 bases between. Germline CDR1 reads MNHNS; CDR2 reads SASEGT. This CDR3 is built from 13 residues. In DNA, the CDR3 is TGTGCCAGCAGTTCGGGGCCGAAGGAGCCCCAGCATTTT. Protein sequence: CASSSGPKEPQHF.

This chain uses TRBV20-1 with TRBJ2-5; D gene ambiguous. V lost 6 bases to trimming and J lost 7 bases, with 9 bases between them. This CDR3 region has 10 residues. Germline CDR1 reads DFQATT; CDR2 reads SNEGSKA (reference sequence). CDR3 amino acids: CSAAHGTQYF. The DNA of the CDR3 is TGCAGTGCCGCACACGGGACCCAGTACTTC.

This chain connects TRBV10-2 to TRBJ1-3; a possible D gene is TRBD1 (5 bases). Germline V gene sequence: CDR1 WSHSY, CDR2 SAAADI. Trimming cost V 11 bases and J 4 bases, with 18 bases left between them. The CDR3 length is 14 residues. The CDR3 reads CASGGGISGNTIYF. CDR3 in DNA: TGCGCCTCCGGGGGGGGGATTTCGGGAAACACCATATATTTT.

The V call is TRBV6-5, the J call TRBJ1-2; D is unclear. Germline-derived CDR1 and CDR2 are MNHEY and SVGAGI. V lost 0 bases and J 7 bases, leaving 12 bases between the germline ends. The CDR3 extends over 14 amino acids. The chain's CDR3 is CASSYSGIAGGYTF. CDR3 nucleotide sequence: TGTGCCAGCAGTTACTCAGGAATAGCGGGTGGCTACACCTTC.

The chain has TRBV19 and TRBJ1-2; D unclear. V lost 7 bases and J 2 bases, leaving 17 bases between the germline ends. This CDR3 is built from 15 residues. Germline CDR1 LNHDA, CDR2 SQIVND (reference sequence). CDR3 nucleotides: TGTGCCAGTACCCCCTTCGGACTGGGGAACTATGGCTACACCTTC. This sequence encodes CASTPFGLGNYGYTF.

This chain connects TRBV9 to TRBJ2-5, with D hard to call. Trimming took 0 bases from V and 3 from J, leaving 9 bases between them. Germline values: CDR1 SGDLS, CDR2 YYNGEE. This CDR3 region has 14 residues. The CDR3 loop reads CASSVGGPEETQYF. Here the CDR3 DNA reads TGTGCCAGCAGCGTAGGTGGGCCAGAAGAGACCCAGTACTTC. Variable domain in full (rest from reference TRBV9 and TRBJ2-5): DSGVTQTPKHLITATGQRVTLRCSPRSGDLSVYWYQQSLDQGLQFLIQYYNGEERAKGNILERFSAQQFPDLHSELNLSSLELGDSALYFCASSVGGPEETQYFGPGTRLLVL.

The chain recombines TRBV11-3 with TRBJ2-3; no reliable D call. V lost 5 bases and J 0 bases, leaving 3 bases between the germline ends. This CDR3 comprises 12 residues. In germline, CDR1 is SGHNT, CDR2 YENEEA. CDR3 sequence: CASSKSTDTQYF. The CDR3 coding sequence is TGTGCCAGCAGCAAGAGCACAGATACGCAGTATTTT. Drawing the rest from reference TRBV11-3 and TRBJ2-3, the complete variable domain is EAGVVQSPRYKIIEKKQPVAFWCNPISGHNTLYWYLQNLGQGPELLIRYENEEAVDDSQLPKDRFSAERLKGVDSTLKIQPAELGDSAVYLCASSKSTDTQYFGPGTRLTVL.

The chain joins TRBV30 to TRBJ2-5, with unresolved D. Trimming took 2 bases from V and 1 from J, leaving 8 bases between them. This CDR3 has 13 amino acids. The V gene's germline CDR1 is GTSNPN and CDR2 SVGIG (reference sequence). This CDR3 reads CAWSFGGQETQYF. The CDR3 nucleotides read TGTGCCTGGAGTTTTGGCGGCCAAGAGACCCAGTACTTC.

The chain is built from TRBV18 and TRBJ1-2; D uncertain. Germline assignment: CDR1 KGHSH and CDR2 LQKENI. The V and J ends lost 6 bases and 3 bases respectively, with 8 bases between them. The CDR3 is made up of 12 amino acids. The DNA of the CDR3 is TGTGCCAGCTCCTCGCCAGACTATGGCTACACCTTC. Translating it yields CASSSPDYGYTF.

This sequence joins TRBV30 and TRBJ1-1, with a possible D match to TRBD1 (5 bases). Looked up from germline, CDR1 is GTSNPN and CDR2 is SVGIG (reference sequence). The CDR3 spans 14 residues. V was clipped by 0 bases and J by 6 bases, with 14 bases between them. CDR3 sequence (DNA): TGTGCCTGGAGTGTACAAGGGGCGTCAGCTGAAGCTTTCTTT. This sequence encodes CAWSVQGASAEAFF.

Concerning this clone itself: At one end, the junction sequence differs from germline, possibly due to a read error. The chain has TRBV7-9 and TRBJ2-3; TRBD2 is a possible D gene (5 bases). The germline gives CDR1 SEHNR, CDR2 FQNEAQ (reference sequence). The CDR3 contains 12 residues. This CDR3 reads CASSLVGEGLDF. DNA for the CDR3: TGTGCCAGCAGCTTAGTAGGTGAGGGTCTCGATTTT.